This T cell receptor (beta chain) was identified during a study of T cells in narcolepsy. Study-wide context: Healthy controls were enrolled alongside patients with narcolepsy type 1 or type 2.

Sequencing used immunoSEQ multiplex PCR; TCRdb keeps in-frame clones, though not all of them. The sample includes tens of thousands of clones, around 87% of them seen just once. Study-level results: In some patient and control memory CD4+ samples, autoreactive clones were absent. Comparing one patient's CSF and blood CD4+ clonotypes highlighted HCRT- and TRIB2-specific autoreactive clonotypes.

Turning to this clone: What it binds is not known.

The CDR3 runs 14 residues. Germline V gives CDR1 SEHNR, CDR2 FQNEAQ (reference sequence). V was shortened by 5 bases and J by 5 bases, with 15 bases between the two germline ends. This TCR came from a human donor in good health. The chain recombines TRBV7-9 with TRBJ2-5; D is unclear. Sequencing used memory (CD45RA-) CD4+ T cells from blood. The CDR3, as DNA: TGTGCCAGCAGCCGGACCTCGATGGGGGAGACCCAGTACTTC. Protein: CASSRTSMGETQYF.